These T cell receptor beta chains were read from a single sample in a study of CD8+ T cells in alopecia areata. The table came from immunoSEQ multiplex PCR; TCRdb's copy has only in-frame clones and leaves some out. The sample includes approximately 210,000 clones, over 60% of them seen just once. The material was CD4+ T cells sorted from blood, obtained at week 4, from a patient treated with tofacitinib. These receptor sequences come from a human donor with alopecia areata. Each CDR3 is given with its conserved first and last residue. A D gene is named only where the DNA matches it firmly. Clone sizes are given selectively: once, few, many, or a class where the clone is expanded.

D: TRBD1
J: TRBJ1-2
size: NA
V: TRBV29-1
CDR3: CSARGGDYGYTF
DNA: TGCAGCGCCAGGGGGGGCGACTATGGCTACACCTTC

D: NA
J: TRBJ1-2
size: NA
V: TRBV30
CDR3: CAWSVRGYGYTF
DNA: TGTGCCTGGAGTGTACGGGGTTATGGCTACACCTTC

D: TRBD2
J: TRBJ2-5
size: once
V: TRBV4-2
CDR3: CASSLSGGGQETQYF
DNA: TGTGCCAGCAGCCTCTCCGGCGGGGGGCAAGAGACCCAGTACTTC

D: TRBD2
J: TRBJ2-5
size: NA
V: TRBV2
CDR3: CASSPLAGNQETQYF
DNA: TGTGCCAGCAGTCCACTAGCGGGGAATCAAGAGACCCAGTACTTC

D: NA
J: TRBJ1-1
size: NA
V: TRBV5-6
CDR3: CASSSLGRGSTEAFF
DNA: TGTGCCAGCAGCTCCCTTGGGAGGGGTAGCACTGAAGCTTTCTTT

D: NA
J: TRBJ2-7
size: NA
V: TRBV5-1
CDR3: CASSLHNPTVNEQYF
DNA: TGCGCCAGCAGCCTACACAACCCTACAGTCAACGAGCAGTACTTC

D: NA
J: TRBJ2-5
size: NA
V: TRBV7-9
CDR3: CASRAPGEIQYF
DNA: TGTGCCTCCCGGGCCCCCGGAGAGATCCAGTACTTC

D: NA
J: TRBJ1-4
size: few
V: TRBV9
CDR3: CASSVAQGDEKLFF
DNA: TGTGCCAGCAGCGTAGCACAGGGCGATGAAAAACTGTTTTTT

D: TRBD1
J: TRBJ2-2
size: NA
V: TRBV27
CDR3: CASRRQGASFVTGELFF
DNA: TGTGCCAGCAGAAGACAGGGGGCCTCCTTTGTCACCGGGGAGCTGTTTTTT

D: TRBD2
J: TRBJ2-7
size: once
V: TRBV5-1
CDR3: CASSLESGGFYEQYF
DNA: TGCGCCAGCAGCTTGGAGAGCGGGGGATTCTACGAGCAGTACTTC

D: NA
J: TRBJ2-5
size: NA
V: TRBV27
CDR3: CASSLRARETQYF
DNA: TGTGCCAGCAGTTTAAGGGCCCGGGAGACCCAGTACTTC

D: NA
J: TRBJ1-2
size: NA
V: TRBV2
CDR3: CASTDVPYGYTF
DNA: TGTGCCAGCACTGATGTCCCCTATGGCTACACCTTC

D: NA
J: TRBJ1-2
size: NA
V: TRBV6-5
CDR3: CASSPERGPYGYTF
DNA: TGTGCCAGCAGCCCCGAACGGGGGCCATATGGCTACACCTTC

D: TRBD2
J: TRBJ2-5
size: NA
V: TRBV25-1
CDR3: CASSEPRLAGMETQYF
DNA: TGTGCCAGCAGTGAGCCAAGACTAGCGGGAATGGAGACCCAGTACTTC

D: NA
J: TRBJ2-7
size: NA
V: TRBV5-6
CDR3: CASSSHDYEQYF
DNA: TGTGCCAGCAGCTCCCACGACTACGAGCAGTACTTC

D: NA
J: TRBJ2-7
size: NA
V: TRBV28
CDR3: CASSLSAAQASYEQYF
DNA: TGTGCCAGCAGTTTATCGGCAGCGCAAGCCTCCTACGAGCAGTACTTC

D: NA
J: TRBJ1-2
size: few
V: TRBV23-1
CDR3: CASSHLVRGDSNYGYTF
DNA: TGCGCCAGCAGTCACCTCGTTCGAGGGGACTCTAACTATGGCTACACCTTC

D: NA
J: TRBJ2-6
size: NA
V: TRBV7-2
CDR3: CASSLTSGANVLTF
DNA: TGTGCCAGCAGCCTCACCTCTGGGGCCAACGTCCTGACTTTC

D: NA
J: TRBJ1-4
size: NA
V: TRBV30
CDR3: CAWRQGNEKLFF
DNA: TGTGCCTGGAGGCAGGGAAATGAAAAACTGTTTTTT

D: TRBD2
J: TRBJ2-3
size: few
V: TRBV29-1
CDR3: CSVKGLAGTDTQYF
DNA: TGCAGCGTTAAGGGGCTAGCGGGCACAGATACGCAGTATTTT

D: NA
J: TRBJ2-2
size: NA
V: TRBV29-1
CDR3: CSVEWVQNTGELFF
DNA: TGCAGCGTTGAATGGGTTCAGAACACCGGGGAGCTGTTTTTT

D: NA
J: TRBJ1-1
size: NA
V: TRBV29-1
CDR3: CSVVLRDRVEAFF
DNA: TGCAGCGTTGTTTTGAGGGATAGGGTTGAAGCTTTCTTT

D: NA
J: TRBJ2-4
size: few
V: TRBV29-1
CDR3: CSVLSPLSRGKNIQYF
DNA: TGCAGCGTTCTTTCGCCCTTATCCCGTGGCAAAAACATTCAGTACTTC

D: NA
J: TRBJ2-3
size: NA
V: TRBV29-1
CDR3: CSVGRGADTQYF
DNA: TGCAGCGTTGGGAGGGGGGCAGATACGCAGTATTTT

D: NA
J: TRBJ1-5
size: NA
V: TRBV11-3
CDR3: CASSLVTGQPQHF
DNA: TGTGCCAGCAGCTTAGTCACCGGTCAGCCCCAGCATTTT

D: NA
J: TRBJ1-1
size: NA
V: TRBV9
CDR3: CASRGDTEAFF
DNA: TGTGCCAGCAGGGGGGACACTGAAGCTTTCTTT

D: NA
J: TRBJ2-1
size: few
V: TRBV9
CDR3: CASSVGGSAYNEQFF
DNA: TGTGCCAGCAGCGTAGGGGGTAGCGCGTACAATGAGCAGTTCTTC

D: NA
J: TRBJ2-1
size: few
V: TRBV5-1
CDR3: CASSLDVGSYNEQFF
DNA: TGCGCCAGCAGCTTGGATGTCGGTTCCTACAATGAGCAGTTCTTC

D: NA
J: TRBJ2-1
size: NA
V: TRBV5-1
CDR3: CASSQRARASGNEQFF
DNA: TGCGCCAGCAGCCAGAGGGCCCGGGCCAGTGGTAATGAGCAGTTCTTC

D: TRBD1
J: TRBJ1-2
size: NA
V: TRBV7-2
CDR3: CASSTPEAGGVLGYTF
DNA: TGTGCCAGCAGCACCCCTGAGGCAGGGGGCGTACTTGGCTACACCTTC

D: TRBD1
J: TRBJ2-4
size: few
V: TRBV7-9
CDR3: CASSSIQGTLKNIQYF
DNA: TGTGCCAGCAGCTCAATACAGGGGACCCTCAAAAACATTCAGTACTTC

D: NA
J: TRBJ1-2
size: NA
V: TRBV7-9
CDR3: CASSSPGANYGYTF
DNA: TGTGCCAGCAGCTCACCCGGGGCTAACTATGGCTACACCTTC

D: TRBD2
J: TRBJ2-5
size: NA
V: TRBV29-1
CDR3: CSVVPSGGRETQYF
DNA: TGCAGCGTTGTCCCTAGCGGGGGGCGGGAGACCCAGTACTTC

D: NA
J: TRBJ2-1
size: NA
V: TRBV10-3
CDR3: CAISARGDEQFF
DNA: TGTGCCATCAGTGCTAGGGGCGATGAGCAGTTCTTC

D: NA
J: TRBJ1-2
size: NA
V: TRBV7-9
CDR3: CASSLGRDGYTF
DNA: TGTGCCAGTTCGTTAGGGAGAGATGGCTACACCTTC

D: NA
J: TRBJ1-6
size: few
V: TRBV7-2
CDR3: CASSLVEGNSPLHF
DNA: TGTGCCAGCAGCTTAGTAGAGGGGAATTCACCCCTCCACTTT

D: NA
J: TRBJ1-6
size: NA
V: TRBV6-5
CDR3: CASSLGSSSYNSPLHF
DNA: TGTGCCAGCAGTTTGGGGTCCAGCTCCTATAATTCACCCCTCCACTTT